The entry below gives a single T cell receptor (beta chain) sequence along with its context. Its antigen is still unknown. This entry comes from a study of cytomegalovirus exposure and HLA in healthy donors. General study points: Most TCR beta V segments were productive about 90% or about 30% of the time in an earlier analysis.

A multiplex PCR was run with 60 Vbeta primers and 13 Jbeta primers. Here immunoSEQ multiplex PCR was the method, and the copy in TCRdb shows in-frame clones only, minus some. The listing contains fewer than 45,000 clones. This CDR3 is built from 13 residues. V lost 7 bases, J lost 6 bases, and 13 bases lay in between. From germline, CDR1 is SNHLY and CDR2 FYNNEI. Sequencing input: PBMCs. This receptor was taken from a woman in her 30s in good health and CMV-seronegative. The chain links TRBV2 to TRBJ2-1; D is unclear. The DNA of the CDR3 is TGTGCCAGCAAAAGCGATCTACTCAATGAGCAGTTCTTC. Translation gives CASKSDLLNEQFF.